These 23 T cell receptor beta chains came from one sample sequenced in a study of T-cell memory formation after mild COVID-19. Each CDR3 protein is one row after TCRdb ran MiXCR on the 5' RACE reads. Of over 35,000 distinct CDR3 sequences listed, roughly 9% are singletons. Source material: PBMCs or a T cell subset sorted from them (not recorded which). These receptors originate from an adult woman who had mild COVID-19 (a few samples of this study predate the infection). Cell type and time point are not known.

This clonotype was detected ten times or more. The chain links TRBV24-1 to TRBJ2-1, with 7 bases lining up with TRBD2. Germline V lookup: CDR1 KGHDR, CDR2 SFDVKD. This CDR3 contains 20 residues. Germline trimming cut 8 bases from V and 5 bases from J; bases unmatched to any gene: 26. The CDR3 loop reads CATTASGGTSPQGTNNEQFF. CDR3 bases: TGTGCCACCACCGCCTCGGGGGGTACTAGTCCCCAAGGGACGAACAATGAGCAGTTCTTC.

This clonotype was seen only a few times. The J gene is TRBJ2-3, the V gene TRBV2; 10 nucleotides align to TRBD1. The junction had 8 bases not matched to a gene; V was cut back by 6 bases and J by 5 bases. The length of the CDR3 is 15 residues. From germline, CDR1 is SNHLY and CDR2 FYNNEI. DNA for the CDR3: TGTGCCAGCAGCCCCGGGACAGGGGTAGAAGATACGCAGTATTTT. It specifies CASSPGTGVEDTQYF. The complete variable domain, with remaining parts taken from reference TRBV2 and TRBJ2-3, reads EPEVTQTPSHQVTQMGQEVILRCVPISNHLYFYWYRQILGQKVEFLVSFYNNEISEKSEIFDDQFSVERPDGSNFTLKIRSTKLEDSAMYFCASSPGTGVEDTQYFGPGTRLTVL.

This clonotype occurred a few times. CDR3: CASSTLWGTDTQYF. The CDR3 region has the DNA TGTGCCAGCAGCACTCTGTGGGGCACAGATACGCAGTATTTT. The genes are TRBV12-3 or TRBV12-4 and TRBJ2-3; D gene unclear. CDR3 length: 14 amino acids. Trimming removed 6 bases from V and 1 base from J, with 11 bases in between.

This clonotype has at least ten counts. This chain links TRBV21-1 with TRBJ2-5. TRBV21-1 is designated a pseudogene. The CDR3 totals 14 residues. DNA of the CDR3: TGTGCCAGCAGCAAATCGGTCAGGCTGAAGACCCAGTACTTC. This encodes CASSKSVRLKTQYF.

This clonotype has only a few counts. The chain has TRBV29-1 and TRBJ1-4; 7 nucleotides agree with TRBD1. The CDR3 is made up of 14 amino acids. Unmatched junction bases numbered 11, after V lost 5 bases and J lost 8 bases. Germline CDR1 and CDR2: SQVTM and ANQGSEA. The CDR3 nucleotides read TGCAGCGTTCTTCCGGGACAGCAAACCGAAAAACTGTTTTTT. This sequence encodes CSVLPGQQTEKLFF.

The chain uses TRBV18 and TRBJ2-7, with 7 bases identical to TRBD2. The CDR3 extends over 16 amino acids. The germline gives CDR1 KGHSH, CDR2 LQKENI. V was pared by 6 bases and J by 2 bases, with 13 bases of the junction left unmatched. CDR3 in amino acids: CASSPPLARRAYEQYF. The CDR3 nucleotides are TGTGCCAGCTCGCCCCCACTAGCGCGGCGCGCCTACGAGCAGTACTTC.

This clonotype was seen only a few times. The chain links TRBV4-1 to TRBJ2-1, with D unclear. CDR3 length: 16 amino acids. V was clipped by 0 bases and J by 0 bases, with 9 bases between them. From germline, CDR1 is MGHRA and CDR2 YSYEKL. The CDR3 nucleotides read TGCGCCAGCAGCCAAGATGGCCGGAGCTCCTACAATGAGCAGTTCTTC. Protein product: CASSQDGRSSYNEQFF.

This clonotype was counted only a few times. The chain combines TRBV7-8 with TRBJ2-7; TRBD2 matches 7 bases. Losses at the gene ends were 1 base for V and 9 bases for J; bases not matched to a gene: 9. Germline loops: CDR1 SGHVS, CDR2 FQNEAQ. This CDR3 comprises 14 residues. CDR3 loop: CASSLVTSGRVQYF. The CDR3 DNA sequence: TGTGCCAGCAGCTTAGTAACTAGTGGGAGGGTGCAGTACTTC.

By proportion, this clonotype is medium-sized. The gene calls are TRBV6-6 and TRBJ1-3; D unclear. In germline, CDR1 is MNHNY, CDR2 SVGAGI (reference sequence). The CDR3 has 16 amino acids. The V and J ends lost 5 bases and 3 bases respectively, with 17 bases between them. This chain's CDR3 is CASSRQDTIGGNTIYF. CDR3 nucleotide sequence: TGTGCCAGCAGTCGGCAGGATACGATAGGTGGAAACACCATATATTTT.

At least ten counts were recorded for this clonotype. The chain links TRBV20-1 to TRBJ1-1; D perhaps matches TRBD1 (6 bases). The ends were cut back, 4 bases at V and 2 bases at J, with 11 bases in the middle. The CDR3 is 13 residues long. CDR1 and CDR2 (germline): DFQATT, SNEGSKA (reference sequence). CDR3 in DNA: TGCAGTGCTAAGGACAGCTTCAACACTGAAGCTTTCTTT. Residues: CSAKDSFNTEAFF.

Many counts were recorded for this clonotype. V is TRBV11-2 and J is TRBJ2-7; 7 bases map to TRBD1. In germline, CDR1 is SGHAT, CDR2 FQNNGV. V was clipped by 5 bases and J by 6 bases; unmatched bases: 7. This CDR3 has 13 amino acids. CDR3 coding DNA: TGTGCCAGCAGCGTGGACAGGCGGGCCGAGCAGTACTTC. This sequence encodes CASSVDRRAEQYF.

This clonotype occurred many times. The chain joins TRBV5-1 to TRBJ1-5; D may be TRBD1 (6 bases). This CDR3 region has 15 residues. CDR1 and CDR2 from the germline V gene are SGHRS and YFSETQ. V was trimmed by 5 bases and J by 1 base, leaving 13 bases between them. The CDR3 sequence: CASSPGQSSNQPQHF. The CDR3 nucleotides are TGCGCCAGCAGTCCTGGACAGTCGAGCAATCAGCCCCAGCATTTT.

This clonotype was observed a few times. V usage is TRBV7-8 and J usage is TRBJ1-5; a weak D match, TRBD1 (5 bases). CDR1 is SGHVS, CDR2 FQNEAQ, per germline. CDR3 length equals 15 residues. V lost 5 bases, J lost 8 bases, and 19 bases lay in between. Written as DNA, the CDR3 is TGTGCCAGCAGCCGGAGCGGAGGGGTCGGGGAGCCCCAGCATTTT. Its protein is CASSRSGGVGEPQHF.

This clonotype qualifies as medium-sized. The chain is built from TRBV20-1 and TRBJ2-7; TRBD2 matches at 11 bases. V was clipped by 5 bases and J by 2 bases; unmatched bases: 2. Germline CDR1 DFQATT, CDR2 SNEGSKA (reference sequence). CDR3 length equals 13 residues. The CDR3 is CSALAGGTYEQYF. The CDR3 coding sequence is TGCAGTGCTCTAGCGGGGGGAACCTACGAGCAGTACTTC.

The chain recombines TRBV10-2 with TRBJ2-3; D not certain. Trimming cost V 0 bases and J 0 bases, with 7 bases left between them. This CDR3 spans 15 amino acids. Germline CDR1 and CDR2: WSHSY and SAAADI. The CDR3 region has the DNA TGCGCCAGCAGTGAGTCCCCGACTAGCACAGATACGCAGTATTTT. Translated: CASSESPTSTDTQYF.

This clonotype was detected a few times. CDR3 protein: CASSGQTGVLGYTF. The CDR3 DNA sequence: TGTGCCAGCAGTGGACAAACAGGGGTACTTGGCTACACCTTC. The chain joins TRBV2 to TRBJ1-2; 7 nucleotides agree with TRBD1. CDR1 is SNHLY and CDR2 is FYNNEI in the germline V gene. Germline trimming cut 4 bases from V and 7 bases from J; bases unmatched to any gene: 9. This CDR3 is 14 amino acids long.

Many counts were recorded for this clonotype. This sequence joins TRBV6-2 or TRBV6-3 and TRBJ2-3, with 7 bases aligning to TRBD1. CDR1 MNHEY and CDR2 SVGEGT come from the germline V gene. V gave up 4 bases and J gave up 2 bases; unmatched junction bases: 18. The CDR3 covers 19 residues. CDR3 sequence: CASSFPPLPGQTSTDTQYF. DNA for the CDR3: TGTGCCAGCAGTTTCCCGCCTCTCCCGGGACAGACTTCCACAGATACGCAGTATTTT.

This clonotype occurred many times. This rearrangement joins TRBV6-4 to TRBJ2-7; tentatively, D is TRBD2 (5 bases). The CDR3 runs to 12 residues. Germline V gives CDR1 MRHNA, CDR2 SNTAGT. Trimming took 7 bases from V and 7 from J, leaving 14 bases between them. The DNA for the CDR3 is TGTGCCAGCACAGGACTTCGGTGTGAGCAGTACTTC. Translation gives CASTGLRCEQYF.

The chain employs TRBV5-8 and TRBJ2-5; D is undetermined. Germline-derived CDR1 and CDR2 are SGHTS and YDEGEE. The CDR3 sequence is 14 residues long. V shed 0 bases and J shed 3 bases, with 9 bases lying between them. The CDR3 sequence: CASSLAHAKETQYF. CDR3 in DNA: TGTGCCAGCAGCTTGGCACACGCAAAAGAGACCCAGTACTTC.

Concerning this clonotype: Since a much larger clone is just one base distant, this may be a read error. The CDR3 protein is CASSFGSGNKNIQYF. CDR3 bases: TGTGCCAGCAGTTTCGGGAGTGGAAACAAAAACATTCAGTACTTC. V gene TRBV12-3 or TRBV12-4 combines with J gene TRBJ2-4, with a tentative D call TRBD2 (6 bases). V dropped 3 bases and J dropped 3 bases, with 12 bases sitting between them. CDR3 length: 15 amino acids.

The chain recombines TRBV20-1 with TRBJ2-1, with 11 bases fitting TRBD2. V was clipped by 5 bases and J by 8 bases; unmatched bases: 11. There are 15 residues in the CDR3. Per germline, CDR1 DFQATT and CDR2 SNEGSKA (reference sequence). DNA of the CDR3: TGCAGTGCTCGAAAGACTAGCGGGAATCCGGATGAGCAGTTCTTC. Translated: CSARKTSGNPDEQFF.

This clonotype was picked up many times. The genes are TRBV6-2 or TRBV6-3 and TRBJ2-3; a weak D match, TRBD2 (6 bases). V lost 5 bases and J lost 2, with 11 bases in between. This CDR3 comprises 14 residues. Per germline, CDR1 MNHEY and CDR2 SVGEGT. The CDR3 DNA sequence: TGTGCCAGCAGTGGAGGGCAACCCACAGATACGCAGTATTTT. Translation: CASSGGQPTDTQYF.

CDR3 nucleotides: TGTGCCAGCAGTTACGGGTCGGGGGCCGAGCAGTACTTC. Translating it yields CASSYGSGAEQYF. The chain couples TRBV6-2 or TRBV6-3 to TRBJ2-5; D tentatively reads TRBD1 or TRBD2 (6 bases each). The end of the DNA fits TRBJ2-7 better, so the J call may be wrong. Germline CDR1 is MNHEY and CDR2 is SVGEGT. This CDR3 contains 13 residues.